This T cell receptor beta chain derives from a study of OX40 agonist ivuxolimab in advanced cancers. A note on the overall study: The costimulatory receptor OX40 (CD134) was targeted by ivuxolimab, a fully human IgG2 agonistic monoclonal antibody. Intravenous ivuxolimab was administered to patients every 2 weeks at six dose levels: 0.01, 0.1, 0.3, 1.5, 3 and 10 mg/kg. Among the 52 dose-escalation patients, some 20 had hepatocellular carcinoma, roughly 15 melanoma, 9 renal cell carcinoma and 9 head and neck cancer. A male proportion of nearly 85% and a mean age of 60 years, ranging from 23 to 79, were recorded for the dose-escalation cohort. Prior anti-PD-1, anti-PD-L1 or anti-CTLA-4 therapy was permitted, and checkpoint inhibitors had been received by about 37% of dose-escalation patients. Partial responses occurred in three dose-escalation patients: two with cutaneous melanoma and one with hepatocellular carcinoma. The point of sequencing TCRbeta in the periphery was to test whether ivuxolimab changed TCR sequence diversity and drove clonal T-cell expansion. The paper describes the monotherapy dose-escalation part (N ≈ 52 patients) of the phase I trial of ivuxolimab. Results and caveats for the whole study, not just this receptor: At doses of 0.1 to 3.0 mg/kg, clonal expansion of both CD4+ and CD8+ T cells in blood was seen between baseline and week 6. Low levels of normalized T-cell clonal expansion were also seen in some patients who did not respond. After ivuxolimab, CD8+ T cells had more expanded clones than CD4+ T cells on average. Which antigens the clonally expanded peripheral T cells were specific for was not determined. In partial responders in the 0.1-3.0 mg/kg groups, normalized peripheral clonal expansion was found to be among the lowest, especially among CD8+ T cells.

As to this clone: The target of this receptor is not known. Base qualities were left out, and no much larger clone turns up one base away.

To sequence the TCRbeta CDR3 region, genomic DNA was isolated from the sorted cells. The immunoSEQ Assay was used to sequence the TCRbeta CDR3 regions. What TCRdb holds here is the immuneACCESS table cut down to in-frame rearrangements. Part of the clones is not present; checked against another copy, under half of the missing clones reflect an unresolved V gene, and the others are unexplained. In all, the sample holds about 71,000 clones, and 81% of those were seen once. Approximately 5% of the sample comes from the top ten. Relative to germline, V is 2 bases shorter and J is 5 bases shorter, with 13 bases between their ends. The CDR3 starts with the cysteine, ends with the phenylalanine, and has 14 residues. Kept here is only the CDR3 DNA, which spans 42 bases and is read in frame from base 1. CDR1 MNHEY and CDR2 SVGAGI were looked up in the germline V gene. Patients with a history of autoimmune disease or receiving systemic immunosuppression were excluded from the trial. Peripheral blood for TCR sequencing was collected from all dose cohorts at baseline, on cycle 4 day 1, and on cycle 7 day 1. Samples came from an open-label, multicenter, first-in-human phase I dose-escalation trial of ivuxolimab. Adults with locally advanced or metastatic melanoma, renal cell carcinoma, hepatocellular carcinoma or head and neck squamous cell carcinoma were enrolled in the trial. Before TCR sequencing, CD4+ and CD8+ T cells were separately sorted from peripheral blood.

The chain employs TRBV6-5 and TRBJ2-7, with TRBD1 tentatively as D gene (5 bases match). The sequence derives from an adult with an advanced solid tumor such as melanoma, head and neck, liver or kidney cancer. The specimen was CD4+ or CD8+ T cells sorted from blood, collected in a trial of the OX40 agonist ivuxolimab. In nucleotide form, the sequence is TGTGCCAGCAGTTACGCTGGGGCTAGGGACGAGCAGTACTTC. It translates as CASSYAGARDEQYF.